This record looks at one TCR beta chain sequence and its context. Profiled with immunoSEQ multiplex PCR; TCRdb holds only in-frame clones, not every one. Among 120,000 or so clones listed, about four fifths were seen once. CDR3 length: 14 amino acids. The J segment lost 5 bases and the V segment lost 5 bases, leaving 6 bases of the junction unmatched. Germline CDR1 reads SGDLS; CDR2 reads YYNGEE. This specimen belongs to a study of blood T cell repertoires in COVID-19. Overall study context: The study drew acute and convalescent COVID-19 samples from the United States, Italy and Spain. In each case, the material was cDNA or gDNA derived from T cells, B-cell-depleted T cells, or PBMCs.

The chain carries TRBV9 and TRBJ1-5, with 8 bases identical to TRBD1. This receptor was taken from a man in his sixties with acute or convalescent COVID-19. Sequencing was done on a sample of peripheral blood. The CDR3 DNA is TGTGCCAGCAGGCAGGGGGCCGAGTATCAGCCCCAGCATTTT. Protein sequence: CASRQGAEYQPQHF.